Below are 10 T cell receptor beta chains sequenced from a single sample in a study of T cells in Graves' hyperthyroidism and ophthalmopathy. RNA transcripts yielded amplified TCR beta CDR3 regions. When the TCR CDR3 underwent first-round RT-PCR, the HTBI primer set was used. TCRdb reanalysed the multiplex PCR reads using MiXCR and keeps one entry per CDR3 protein. The data hold more than 500,000 distinct CDR3 sequences, with under 60% observed a single time. Sequenced: peripheral blood or thyroid tissue (not recorded which). The receptors stem from an adult woman with Graves' disease, either hyperthyroidism or ophthalmopathy (not recorded which).

Here the CDR3 reads CAISEWGSSNQPQHF. CDR3 nucleotide sequence: TGTGCCATCAGTGAATGGGGGAGCAGCAATCAGCCCCAGCATTTT. V gene TRBV10-3 combines with J gene TRBJ1-5, with D possibly matching TRBD1 (5 bases). Germline values: CDR1 ENHRY, CDR2 SYGVKD. V lost 3 bases, J lost 1 base, and 10 bases lay in between. The CDR3 extends over 15 amino acids.

This clonotype has at least ten counts. The gene calls are TRBV7-8 and TRBJ2-2; D uncertain. Germline assignment: CDR1 SGHVS and CDR2 FQNEAQ. The CDR3 has 15 amino acids. Trimming left V 2 bases short and J 1 base short, with 8 bases between. The CDR3 sequence: CASSLNAGNTGELFF. CDR3 in DNA: TGTGCCAGCAGCTTAAATGCCGGGAACACCGGGGAGCTGTTTTTT.

This clonotype was detected ten times or more. V and J are TRBV11-2 and TRBJ2-7; D possibly corresponds to TRBD1 (6 bases). CDR3 length: 17 residues. Per the germline V gene, CDR1 is SGHAT and CDR2 is FQNNGV. Trimming removed 5 bases from V and 4 bases from J, with 24 bases in between. As DNA, the CDR3 is TGTGCCAGCAGCCCAGGGGATTCCCCCCTCAATCCTTACGAGCAGTACTTC. Its protein is CASSPGDSPLNPYEQYF.

The sample holds a few counts of this clonotype. This sequence joins TRBV5-1 and TRBJ2-5; D possibly corresponds to TRBD1 (6 bases). Trimming cost V 2 bases and J 3 bases, with 11 bases left between them. The germline CDR1 and CDR2 sequences are SGHRS and YFSETQ. The CDR3 extends over 14 amino acids. The CDR3: CASSLIGTKETQYF. For the CDR3, the DNA is TGCGCCAGCAGCTTAATTGGGACAAAAGAGACCCAGTACTTC.

The genes are TRBV10-3 and TRBJ1-1, with TRBD1 matching 9 bases. Germline V lookup: CDR1 ENHRY, CDR2 SYGVKD. The CDR3 covers 15 residues. Trimming at V came to 9 bases and at J to 4 bases, leaving 12 bases not matched to a gene. For the CDR3, the DNA is TGTGCCATTGCCAACAGGGGACAGGGAATCACTGAAGCTTTCTTT. This encodes CAIANRGQGITEAFF.

This chain links TRBV2 with TRBJ1-5; 8 bases match TRBD1. Trimming at V came to 5 bases and at J to 1 base, leaving 7 bases not matched to a gene. This CDR3 region has 16 residues. Germline CDR1 reads SNHLY; CDR2 reads FYNNEI. The CDR3 DNA sequence: TGTGCCAGCAGTTACTCCGACAGGGGAAGCAATCAGCCCCAGCATTTT. Amino acids: CASSYSDRGSNQPQHF. Full variable domain (remainder filled in from reference TRBV2 and TRBJ1-5): EPEVTQTPSHQVTQMGQEVILRCVPISNHLYFYWYRQILGQKVEFLVSFYNNEISEKSEIFDDQFSVERPDGSNFTLKIRSTKLEDSAMYFCASSYSDRGSNQPQHFGDGTRLSIL.

The chain employs TRBV19 and TRBJ2-7; 8 bases map to TRBD1. The V segment lost 8 bases and the J segment 3 bases; nucleotides outside the gene matches: 9. CDR3 length: 14 residues. CDR1 LNHDA and CDR2 SQIVND come from the germline V gene (reference sequence). The DNA of the CDR3 is TGTGCCAGTCGACGACAGGGGTTGGGCTACGAGCAGTACTTC. Translation: CASRRQGLGYEQYF.

This clonotype was seen ten or more times. The V gene is TRBV5-1, the J gene TRBJ1-2, with a weak D call TRBD1 (6 bases). The CDR3 runs to 15 residues. V shed 4 bases and J shed 5 bases, with 18 bases lying between them. Germline V lookup: CDR1 SGHRS, CDR2 YFSETQ. CDR3 nucleotides: TGCGCCAGCAGCCCAGCCGCCGGGGGGGCGTATGGCTACACCTTC. It translates to CASSPAAGGAYGYTF. The full variable domain, in which reference TRBV5-1 and TRBJ1-2 provide the parts outside the CDR3, is KAGVTQTPRYLIKTRGQQVTLSCSPISGHRSVSWYQQTPGQGLQFLFEYFSETQRNKGNFPGRFSGRQFSNSRSEMNVSTLELGDSALYLCASSPAAGGAYGYTFGSGTRLTVV.

This clonotype was seen ten or more times. The chain couples TRBV20-1 to TRBJ2-2; the match to TRBD1 covers 8 bases. The CDR3 spans 14 residues. Germline loops: CDR1 DFQATT, CDR2 SNEGSKA (reference sequence). The trim removed 5 bases at V and 5 bases at J, leaving 7 bases unmatched. The CDR3 DNA sequence: TGCAGTGCTCAGGGGGCTCTGAGGACCGGGGAGCTGTTTTTT. Its translation: CSAQGALRTGELFF.

This clonotype was seen only a few times. The gene calls are TRBV20-1 and TRBJ2-7; D is unresolved. Germline V gene sequence: CDR1 DFQATT, CDR2 SNEGSKA (reference sequence). Trimming pared 1 base from V and 7 bases from J, leaving 11 bases between. CDR3 length: 12 amino acids. The CDR3 DNA reads as TGCAGTGCTAGAGGTACCCGCAGTGAGCAGTACTTC. This translates into CSARGTRSEQYF.